This T cell receptor beta chain derives from a study of shared clonotypes between healthy human individuals. For the study at large: Every donor yielded three CD4 naive, three CD4 memory, two CD8 naive and one CD8 memory plate.

Measured with immunoSEQ multiplex PCR; TCRdb has only the in-frame clones, and not every one. The sample has about 2 million clones; about 95% are singletons. As concerns this clone: The antigen is not known.

CD45RO-negative, CCR7-selected cells formed the naive CD8 fraction, which excluded terminally differentiated effector memory CD45RA+ cells. Findings of the study overall: An expected dependence of interdonor clonotype sharing on sequencing depth was noted.

Germline loops: CDR1 WNHNN, CDR2 SYGVQD (reference sequence). Losses at the gene ends were 3 bases for V and 6 bases for J; bases not matched to a gene: 6. The CDR3 has 14 residues. The rearrangement joins TRBV10-1 to TRBJ2-7; 9 nucleotides agree with TRBD2. The TCR sequence derives from a man in his late teens or twenties in good health. The specimen was naive CD8+ T cells sorted from blood. CDR3 nucleotide sequence: TGCGCCAGCAGTGACGATAGCGGGAGTCCCGAGCAGTACTTC. This gives the protein CASSDDSGSPEQYF.